The rows below give T cell receptor beta chains drawn from one sample of a study of blood T cell repertoires in COVID-19. The method was immunoSEQ multiplex PCR; TCRdb's version includes in-frame clones alone and lacks a portion of them. This sample has 200,000 to 250,000 clones, with more than 85% found just once. Sequencing was carried out using peripheral blood. All receptors come from a woman between 45 and 60 years old with COVID-19, enrolled during active disease. Each CDR3 is given with its conserved first and last residue. The D gene is left open where the match is weak. Rows may omit the clone size; those that give it use once, few, many or a size class.

clone_size: once; v_call: TRBV29-1; j_call: TRBJ1-1; cdr3_length: 13; d_call: .; cdr3_aa: CSVEEPTGDEAFF; cdr3_nt: TGCAGCGTTGAAGAACCCACAGGCGATGAAGCTTTCTTT
clone_size: .; v_call: TRBV19; j_call: TRBJ1-1; cdr3_length: 13; d_call: .; cdr3_aa: CASMVRDYAEAFF; cdr3_nt: TGTGCCAGTATGGTCAGGGACTATGCTGAAGCTTTCTTT
clone_size: .; v_call: TRBV12-3/TRBV12-4; j_call: TRBJ1-6; cdr3_length: 13; d_call: .; cdr3_aa: CASSSLQDSPLHF; cdr3_nt: TGTGCCAGCAGTAGCCTCCAGGATTCACCCCTCCACTTT
clone_size: .; v_call: TRBV19; j_call: TRBJ1-6; cdr3_length: 13; d_call: .; cdr3_aa: CASIGGDNSPLHF; cdr3_nt: TGTGCCAGTATCGGGGGTGATAATTCACCCCTCCACTTT
clone_size: .; v_call: TRBV2; j_call: TRBJ1-3; cdr3_length: 14; d_call: .; cdr3_aa: CASTPGTFGNTIYF; cdr3_nt: TGTGCCAGCACCCCGGGAACATTTGGAAACACCATATATTTT
clone_size: .; v_call: TRBV2; j_call: TRBJ2-3; cdr3_length: 13; d_call: TRBD2; cdr3_aa: CASAGLARDTQYF; cdr3_nt: TGTGCCAGCGCAGGACTAGCTAGAGATACGCAGTATTTT
clone_size: .; v_call: TRBV5-8; j_call: TRBJ2-3; cdr3_length: 16; d_call: TRBD2; cdr3_aa: CASSLSAGGPTDTQYF; cdr3_nt: TGTGCCAGCAGCTTGTCCGCGGGGGGGCCAACAGATACGCAGTATTTT
clone_size: .; v_call: TRBV9; j_call: TRBJ2-1; cdr3_length: 14; d_call: TRBD2; cdr3_aa: CASSAPRLAGEQFF; cdr3_nt: TGTGCCAGCAGCGCCCCCAGGCTAGCGGGGGAGCAGTTCTTC
clone_size: .; v_call: TRBV6-6; j_call: TRBJ2-7; cdr3_length: 14; d_call: TRBD1; cdr3_aa: CASRPGQDTYEQYF; cdr3_nt: TGTGCCAGCAGGCCCGGACAGGATACCTACGAGCAGTACTTC
clone_size: .; v_call: TRBV7-3; j_call: TRBJ2-1; cdr3_length: 16; d_call: TRBD2; cdr3_aa: CASSLSRGLAGNEQFF; cdr3_nt: TGTGCCAGCAGCTTAAGTCGGGGACTAGCGGGCAATGAGCAGTTCTTC
clone_size: .; v_call: TRBV6-5; j_call: TRBJ2-1; cdr3_length: 14; d_call: .; cdr3_aa: CASSYFDGYNEQFF; cdr3_nt: TGTGCCAGCAGTTACTTCGACGGGTACAATGAGCAGTTCTTC
clone_size: few; v_call: TRBV2; j_call: TRBJ2-3; cdr3_length: 15; d_call: TRBD2; cdr3_aa: CASWTSGGETDTQYF; cdr3_nt: TGTGCCAGCTGGACTAGCGGGGGGGAGACAGATACGCAGTATTTT
clone_size: .; v_call: TRBV4-3; j_call: TRBJ1-1; cdr3_length: 14; d_call: .; cdr3_aa: CASSQDRGNPEAFF; cdr3_nt: TGCGCCAGCAGCCAAGATCGGGGGAATCCTGAAGCTTTCTTT
clone_size: .; v_call: TRBV11-2; j_call: TRBJ2-5; cdr3_length: 17; d_call: TRBD2; cdr3_aa: CASSLGLAGEIQETQYF; cdr3_nt: TGTGCCAGCAGCCTGGGACTAGCGGGGGAGATCCAAGAGACCCAGTACTTC
clone_size: .; v_call: TRBV6-2/TRBV6-3; j_call: TRBJ2-6; cdr3_length: 18; d_call: TRBD1; cdr3_aa: CASSSLDRGLSGANVLTF; cdr3_nt: TGTGCCAGCAGCTCCTTGGACAGGGGGCTCTCTGGGGCCAACGTCCTGACTTTC
clone_size: .; v_call: TRBV11-3; j_call: TRBJ2-7; cdr3_length: 13; d_call: .; cdr3_aa: CASSFLQVYEQYF; cdr3_nt: TGTGCCAGCAGCTTCCTACAGGTCTACGAGCAGTACTTC
clone_size: .; v_call: TRBV10-1; j_call: TRBJ1-2; cdr3_length: 13; d_call: .; cdr3_aa: CASSVGTLYGYTF; cdr3_nt: TGCGCCAGCAGCGTAGGGACACTGTATGGCTACACCTTC
clone_size: few; v_call: TRBV5-1; j_call: TRBJ1-1; cdr3_length: 14; d_call: TRBD1; cdr3_aa: CASRGNIQGIEAFF; cdr3_nt: TGCGCCAGCCGGGGAAATATACAGGGGATTGAAGCTTTCTTT
clone_size: .; v_call: TRBV4-1; j_call: TRBJ2-3; cdr3_length: 14; d_call: TRBD1; cdr3_aa: CASSQDTTGVTQYF; cdr3_nt: TGCGCCAGCAGCCAAGATACAACAGGGGTTACGCAGTATTTT
clone_size: .; v_call: TRBV2; j_call: TRBJ1-2; cdr3_length: 14; d_call: .; cdr3_aa: CASSEVGGNYGYTF; cdr3_nt: TGTGCCAGCAGTGAAGTCGGAGGGAACTATGGCTACACCTTC
clone_size: .; v_call: TRBV9; j_call: TRBJ2-7; cdr3_length: 15; d_call: TRBD2; cdr3_aa: CASSARTSGAYEQYF; cdr3_nt: TGTGCCAGCAGCGCCAGGACTAGCGGGGCCTACGAGCAGTACTTC
clone_size: .; v_call: TRBV28; j_call: TRBJ2-3; cdr3_length: 14; d_call: TRBD1; cdr3_aa: CASSRDRSTDTQYF; cdr3_nt: TGTGCCAGCAGCCGGGACAGAAGCACAGATACGCAGTATTTT
clone_size: .; v_call: TRBV6-6; j_call: TRBJ2-1; cdr3_length: 15; d_call: TRBD2; cdr3_aa: CASSIGRASYNEQFF; cdr3_nt: TGTGCCAGCAGCATCGGGAGGGCCTCCTACAATGAGCAGTTCTTC
clone_size: .; v_call: TRBV18; j_call: TRBJ1-2; cdr3_length: 17; d_call: .; cdr3_aa: CASSPQGGTRGRYGYTF; cdr3_nt: TGTGCCAGCTCACCTCAGGGAGGGACGCGGGGCCGTTATGGCTACACCTTC
clone_size: .; v_call: TRBV9; j_call: TRBJ1-2; cdr3_length: 15; d_call: TRBD1; cdr3_aa: CASSPPTGANYGYTF; cdr3_nt: TGTGCCAGCAGCCCTCCTACAGGGGCTAACTATGGCTACACCTTC
clone_size: .; v_call: TRBV28; j_call: TRBJ2-4; cdr3_length: 21; d_call: .; cdr3_aa: CASSLSPGSIHLEIAKNIQYF; cdr3_nt: TGTGCCAGCAGTTTATCCCCAGGTTCCATTCACTTAGAAATAGCCAAAAACATTCAGTACTTC
clone_size: .; v_call: TRBV19; j_call: TRBJ2-4; cdr3_length: 15; d_call: TRBD1; cdr3_aa: CASSIQETGMAIQYF; cdr3_nt: TGTGCCAGTAGTATACAGGAGACAGGGATGGCCATTCAGTACTTC
clone_size: few; v_call: TRBV6-1; j_call: TRBJ1-3; cdr3_length: 16; d_call: TRBD1; cdr3_aa: CASSVTTGNSGNTIYF; cdr3_nt: TGTGCCAGCAGTGTTACGACAGGGAACTCTGGAAACACCATATATTTT
clone_size: once; v_call: TRBV5-6; j_call: TRBJ2-6; cdr3_length: 16; d_call: .; cdr3_aa: CASSLGTDSGANVLTF; cdr3_nt: TGTGCCAGCAGCTTGGGGACAGACTCTGGGGCCAACGTCCTGACTTTC
clone_size: .; v_call: TRBV28; j_call: TRBJ2-2; cdr3_length: 16; d_call: .; cdr3_aa: CASSLTGGVNTGELFF; cdr3_nt: TGTGCCAGCAGTTTAACAGGGGGGGTAAACACCGGGGAGCTGTTTTTT
clone_size: .; v_call: TRBV5-6; j_call: TRBJ2-5; cdr3_length: 15; d_call: .; cdr3_aa: CASSSPHEGEETQYF; cdr3_nt: TGTGCCAGCAGCTCCCCACACGAAGGGGAAGAGACCCAGTACTTC
clone_size: .; v_call: TRBV5-1; j_call: TRBJ1-2; cdr3_length: 14; d_call: .; cdr3_aa: CASSPQGSRYGYTF; cdr3_nt: TGCGCCAGCAGCCCTCAGGGATCTAGGTATGGCTACACCTTC
clone_size: .; v_call: TRBV19; j_call: TRBJ2-2; cdr3_length: 13; d_call: .; cdr3_aa: CASRQGWDGELFF; cdr3_nt: TGTGCCAGTAGGCAGGGATGGGACGGGGAGCTGTTTTTT
clone_size: .; v_call: TRBV4-1; j_call: TRBJ1-5; cdr3_length: 13; d_call: .; cdr3_aa: CASSLGLNQPQHF; cdr3_nt: TGCGCCAGCAGCCTGGGGCTCAATCAGCCCCAGCATTTT
clone_size: .; v_call: TRBV18; j_call: TRBJ1-2; cdr3_length: 14; d_call: .; cdr3_aa: CASSPGRVEYGYTF; cdr3_nt: TGTGCCAGCTCACCGGGCAGGGTCGAATATGGCTACACCTTC
clone_size: .; v_call: TRBV6-6; j_call: TRBJ2-1; cdr3_length: 14; d_call: TRBD2; cdr3_aa: CASSRLATYNEQFF; cdr3_nt: TGTGCCAGCAGTAGACTAGCCACCTACAATGAGCAGTTCTTC
clone_size: .; v_call: TRBV10-3; j_call: TRBJ2-3; cdr3_length: 17; d_call: TRBD2; cdr3_aa: CAISSHLGSGGRDTQYF; cdr3_nt: TGTGCCATCAGCTCTCATCTGGGTAGCGGGGGGAGAGATACGCAGTATTTT
clone_size: .; v_call: TRBV12-3/TRBV12-4; j_call: TRBJ1-2; cdr3_length: 12; d_call: .; cdr3_aa: CASSFIVQAHTF; cdr3_nt: TGTGCCAGCAGTTTTATAGTGCAAGCCCACACCTTC
clone_size: few; v_call: TRBV2; j_call: TRBJ1-6; cdr3_length: 15; d_call: TRBD1; cdr3_aa: CASSERQGANSPLHF; cdr3_nt: TGTGCCAGCAGTGAGAGACAGGGTGCGAATTCACCCCTCCACTTT
clone_size: .; v_call: TRBV12-5; j_call: TRBJ1-5; cdr3_length: 19; d_call: .; cdr3_aa: CASGLVQRTPIYSNQPQHF; cdr3_nt: TGTGCTAGTGGTTTGGTACAGAGGACACCGATTTATAGCAATCAGCCCCAGCATTTT
clone_size: .; v_call: TRBV5-1; j_call: TRBJ1-5; cdr3_length: 14; d_call: .; cdr3_aa: CASSLVGGNQPQHF; cdr3_nt: TGCGCCAGCAGCTTGGTGGGCGGGAATCAGCCCCAGCATTTT
clone_size: once; v_call: TRBV2; j_call: TRBJ2-7; cdr3_length: 13; d_call: TRBD1; cdr3_aa: CASSDRGNYEQYF; cdr3_nt: TGTGCCAGCTCTGACAGGGGGAACTACGAGCAGTACTTC
clone_size: .; v_call: TRBV24-1; j_call: TRBJ2-3; cdr3_length: 13; d_call: .; cdr3_aa: CATSDPGTDTQYF; cdr3_nt: TGTGCCACCAGTGATCCGGGAACAGATACGCAGTATTTT
clone_size: once; v_call: TRBV27; j_call: TRBJ1-6; cdr3_length: 18; d_call: .; cdr3_aa: CASSLSGVWSSYNSPLHF; cdr3_nt: TGTGCCAGCAGTTTAAGCGGTGTATGGAGCTCCTATAATTCACCCCTCCACTTT
clone_size: .; v_call: TRBV12-5; j_call: TRBJ1-5; cdr3_length: 14; d_call: TRBD1; cdr3_aa: CASGQGARGQPQHF; cdr3_nt: TGTGCTAGTGGACAGGGGGCTCGGGGTCAGCCCCAGCATTTT
clone_size: .; v_call: TRBV2; j_call: TRBJ2-2; cdr3_length: 14; d_call: .; cdr3_aa: CASSVDSIQGELFF; cdr3_nt: TGTGCCAGCAGCGTCGACTCCATCCAAGGGGAGCTGTTTTTT
clone_size: .; v_call: TRBV4-1; j_call: TRBJ2-1; cdr3_length: 15; d_call: TRBD2; cdr3_aa: CASRPSGGVYNEQFF; cdr3_nt: TGCGCCAGCCGACCTAGCGGGGGCGTATACAATGAGCAGTTCTTC
clone_size: .; v_call: TRBV11-3; j_call: TRBJ2-7; cdr3_length: 14; d_call: .; cdr3_aa: CASSPRGGASVQYF; cdr3_nt: TGTGCCAGCAGCCCCCGAGGCGGGGCATCTGTGCAGTACTTC
clone_size: .; v_call: TRBV4-1; j_call: TRBJ2-7; cdr3_length: 15; d_call: TRBD1; cdr3_aa: CASSLEGQGIDEQYF; cdr3_nt: TGCGCCAGCAGCCTCGAAGGACAGGGGATAGACGAGCAGTACTTC
clone_size: .; v_call: TRBV18; j_call: TRBJ2-6; cdr3_length: 15; d_call: .; cdr3_aa: CASSPGQTGANVLTF; cdr3_nt: TGTGCCAGCTCACCAGGGCAGACTGGGGCCAACGTCCTGACTTTC
clone_size: .; v_call: TRBV7-8; j_call: TRBJ1-1; cdr3_length: 14; d_call: .; cdr3_aa: CASSLYRLGGEAFF; cdr3_nt: TGTGCCAGCAGCTTATACCGACTGGGAGGTGAAGCTTTCTTT
clone_size: few; v_call: TRBV3-1/TRBV3-2; j_call: TRBJ2-5; cdr3_length: 14; d_call: .; cdr3_aa: CASSLLQGGGTQYF; cdr3_nt: TGTGCCAGCAGCCTCCTACAGGGAGGGGGGACCCAGTACTTC
clone_size: .; v_call: TRBV27; j_call: TRBJ1-1; cdr3_length: 14; d_call: .; cdr3_aa: CASSLSAAGAGTFF; cdr3_nt: TGTGCCAGCAGTTTATCGGCGGCAGGGGCGGGTACTTTCTTT
clone_size: .; v_call: TRBV18; j_call: TRBJ1-3; cdr3_length: 15; d_call: .; cdr3_aa: CASSPNPGSRNTIYF; cdr3_nt: TGTGCCAGCTCACCAAACCCAGGCTCCAGAAACACCATATATTTT
clone_size: .; v_call: TRBV19; j_call: TRBJ1-2; cdr3_length: 12; d_call: .; cdr3_aa: CASKWGLDGYTF; cdr3_nt: TGTGCCAGTAAGTGGGGCTTGGATGGCTACACCTTC